The clone carrying this TCR beta chain was found a few times. The antigen is undetermined. A much larger clone differs by one base, so this may be a read error. RNA was extracted from bulk tissue without any cell sorting. The normal lung tissue was taken more than 3 cm from the tumor edge. Donors were chemotherapy-naive, newly diagnosed lung cancer surgical patients in China, August–November 2014. This sample is drawn from a study of tumor and adjacent non-tumor tissue in lung cancer. Looking at the study overall: On average, productive TCRbeta reads reached about 4.17 million per sample. The study, taken as a whole, reports: Higher tumor TCR diversity was associated with shorter survival. In normal lung, the top 100 clones were significantly more dominant than in tumor.

Three rounds of nested PCR, following a modified ARM-PCR protocol, produced the TCRbeta library. MiXCR was run by TCRdb on the multiplex PCR reads, yielding one entry per CDR3 protein. The sample yields roughly 44,000 distinct CDR3 sequences, roughly 60% seen once. This TCR was recovered from a woman in her thirties or forties with non-small cell lung cancer. The sample comprised distant non-tumor lung tissue.

CDR3 amino acids: CTSSLGDMGARRTF. CDR3 sequence (DNA): TGTACCAGCAGCTTGGGGGACATGGGGGCTCGGCGCACCTTC. The chain couples TRBV5-6 to TRBJ1-2; D is possibly TRBD1 (6 bases). Germline V gives CDR1 SGHDT, CDR2 YYEEEE. The CDR3 extends over 14 amino acids.